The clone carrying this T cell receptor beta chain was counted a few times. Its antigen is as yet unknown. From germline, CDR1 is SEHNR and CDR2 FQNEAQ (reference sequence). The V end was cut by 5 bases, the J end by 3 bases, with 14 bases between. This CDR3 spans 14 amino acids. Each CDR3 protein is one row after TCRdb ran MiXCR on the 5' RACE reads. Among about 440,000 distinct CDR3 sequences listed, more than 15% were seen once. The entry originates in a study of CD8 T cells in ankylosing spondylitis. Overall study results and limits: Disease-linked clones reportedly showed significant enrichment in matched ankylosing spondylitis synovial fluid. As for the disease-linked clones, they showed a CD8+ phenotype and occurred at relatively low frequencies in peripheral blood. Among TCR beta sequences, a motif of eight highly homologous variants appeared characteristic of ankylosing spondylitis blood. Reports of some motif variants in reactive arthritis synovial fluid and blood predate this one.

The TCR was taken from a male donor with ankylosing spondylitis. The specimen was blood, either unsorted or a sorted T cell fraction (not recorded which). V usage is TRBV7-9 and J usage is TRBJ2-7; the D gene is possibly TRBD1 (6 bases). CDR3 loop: CASSTGTLDYEQYF. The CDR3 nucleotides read TGTGCCAGCAGCACCGGGACACTGGACTACGAGCAGTACTTC. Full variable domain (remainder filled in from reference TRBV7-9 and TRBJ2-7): DTGVSQNPRHKITKRGQNVTFRCDPISEHNRLYWYRQTLGQGPEFLTYFQNEAQLEKSRLLSDRFSAERPKGSFSTLEIQRTEQGDSAMYLCASSTGTLDYEQYFGPGTRLTVT.